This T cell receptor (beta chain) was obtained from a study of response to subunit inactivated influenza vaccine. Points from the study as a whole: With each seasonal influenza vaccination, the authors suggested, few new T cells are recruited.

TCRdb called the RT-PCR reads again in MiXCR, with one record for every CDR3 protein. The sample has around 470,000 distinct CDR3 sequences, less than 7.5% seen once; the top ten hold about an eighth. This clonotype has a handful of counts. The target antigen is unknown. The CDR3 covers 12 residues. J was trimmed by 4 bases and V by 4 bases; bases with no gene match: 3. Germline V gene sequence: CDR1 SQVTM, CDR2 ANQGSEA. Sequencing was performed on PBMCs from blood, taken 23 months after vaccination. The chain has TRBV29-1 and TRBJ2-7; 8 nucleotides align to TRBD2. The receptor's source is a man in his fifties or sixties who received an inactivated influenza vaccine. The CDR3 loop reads CSVGSGSYEQYF. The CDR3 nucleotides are TGCAGCGTTGGAAGCGGGAGTTACGAGCAGTACTTC.